One and the same sample provided the 21 T cell receptor beta chains below, sequenced in a study of cytomegalovirus exposure and HLA in healthy donors. Sequenced by immunoSEQ multiplex PCR; TCRdb stores in-frame clones only, minus some. The data hold roughly 100,000 clones, with around 90% observed a single time. The sequenced material came from PBMCs. The receptor set was obtained from a woman aged 18-29 years in good health and CMV-seropositive.

This clone appeared a few times. The rearrangement joins TRBV7-9 to TRBJ2-7, with 8 bases that match TRBD1. Germline CDR1 SEHNR, CDR2 FQNEAQ (reference sequence). The CDR3 runs 14 residues. With 3 bases clipped from V and 5 bases from J, the junction kept 6 bases outside the gene matches. For the CDR3, the DNA is TGTGCCAGCAGCTTCGGACAGGGAGTTCACGAGCAGTACTTC. This encodes CASSFGQGVHEQYF.

V usage is TRBV19 and J usage is TRBJ2-3; 12 bases are a match to TRBD2. V lost 3 bases to trimming and J lost 1 base; unmatched junction nucleotides: 5. Germline values: CDR1 LNHDA, CDR2 SQIVND (reference sequence). The CDR3 consists of 17 residues. The CDR3 is CASSMPRLAGGTDTQYF. CDR3 nucleotides: TGTGCCAGTAGTATGCCCCGACTAGCGGGGGGCACAGATACGCAGTATTTT.

This clone was recorded once. The chain recombines TRBV5-1 with TRBJ2-2, with D unresolved. V was shortened by 0 bases and J by 1 base, with 4 bases between the two germline ends. The CDR3 runs 14 residues. The germline gives CDR1 SGHRS, CDR2 YFSETQ. The CDR3 region has the DNA TGCGCCAGCAGCTTGGCCGGGAACACCGGGGAGCTGTTTTTT. It specifies CASSLAGNTGELFF.

The chain combines TRBV6-1 with TRBJ1-1; tentatively, D is TRBD1 (6 bases). Germline lookup yields CDR1 MNHNS and CDR2 SASEGT. V was shortened by 8 bases and J by 0 bases, with 10 bases between the two germline ends. The CDR3 runs to 13 residues. In DNA form, the CDR3 reads TGTGCCAGCGAAGGGACAATGAACACTGAAGCTTTCTTT. It codes for CASEGTMNTEAFF.

This clone appeared once. The V and J genes are TRBV7-2 and TRBJ1-6; D is undetermined. The germline V and J ends were trimmed by 4 bases and 6 bases, with 10 bases remaining between them. The length of the CDR3 is 14 residues. Germline CDR1 SGHTA, CDR2 FQGNSA. CDR3 DNA sequence: TGTGCCAGCAGCTCGACAAGGCTTAATTCACCCCTCCACTTT. Its protein product is CASSSTRLNSPLHF.

The chain carries TRBV5-6 and TRBJ2-7; D possibly corresponds to TRBD2 (6 bases). Germline-derived CDR1 and CDR2 are SGHDT and YYEEEE. The CDR3 has 14 residues. V gave up 3 bases and J gave up 6 bases, with 16 bases separating them. For the CDR3, the DNA is TGTGCCAGCAGCTATACCGGAGGAGGGGTCGAGCAGTACGTC. Translation gives CASSYTGGGVEQYV.

V and J are TRBV11-2 and TRBJ2-3; maybe TRBD2 (7 bases). The V end was cut by 1 base, the J end by 3 bases, with 14 bases between. Germline loops: CDR1 SGHAT, CDR2 FQNNGV. The CDR3 has 16 amino acids. CDR3 in DNA: TGTGCCAGCAGCTTAGGTGGGGGGGGGCCTACAGATACGCAGTATTTT. This sequence encodes CASSLGGGGPTDTQYF.

The chain links TRBV18 to TRBJ2-7, with TRBD1 as a possible D gene (5 bases). V was shortened by 6 bases and J by 0 bases, with 12 bases between the two germline ends. CDR3 length: 14 residues. Germline V gives CDR1 KGHSH, CDR2 LQKENI. The CDR3 here is CASSPGASSYEQYF. The CDR3, as DNA: TGTGCCAGCTCGCCTGGGGCGAGCTCCTACGAGCAGTACTTC. Looking up the rest from reference TRBV18 and TRBJ2-7 gives the full variable domain: NAGVMQNPRHLVRRRGQEARLRCSPMKGHSHVYWYRQLPEEGLKFMVYLQKENIIDESGMPKERFSAEFPKEGPSILRIQQVVRGDSAAYFCASSPGASSYEQYFGPGTRLTVT.

The rearrangement uses TRBV11-2 and TRBJ1-1; D is uncertain. V lost 5 bases to trimming and J lost 1 base, with 20 bases between them. Germline lookup yields CDR1 SGHAT and CDR2 FQNNGV. This CDR3 contains 17 residues. As DNA, the CDR3 is TGTGCCAGCAGCCACAAGATCGGGGTGCAGAGGAACACTGAAGCTTTCTTT. Translation: CASSHKIGVQRNTEAFF.

The chain recombines TRBV9 with TRBJ1-2; weak D call: TRBD1 (6 bases). Trimming left V 4 bases short and J 4 bases short, with 14 bases between. The germline gives CDR1 SGDLS, CDR2 YYNGEE. This CDR3 is 14 amino acids long. The CDR3 sequence: CASSPGERFYGYTF. DNA for the CDR3: TGTGCCAGCAGCCCAGGGGAAAGGTTCTATGGCTACACCTTC. The full variable domain, its missing parts supplied by reference TRBV9 and TRBJ1-2, is DSGVTQTPKHLITATGQRVTLRCSPRSGDLSVYWYQQSLDQGLQFLIQYYNGEERAKGNILERFSAQQFPDLHSELNLSSLELGDSALYFCASSPGERFYGYTFGSGTRLTVV.

V gene TRBV4-3 combines with J gene TRBJ2-1; 7 bases align to TRBD1. This CDR3 has 15 residues. The germline CDR1 and CDR2 sequences are LGHNA and YSLEER. V shed 4 bases and J 0 bases; nucleotides not matched to a gene: 3. CDR3 amino acids: CASSPGTASYNEQFF. DNA for the CDR3: TGCGCCAGCAGCCCGGGGACAGCCTCCTACAATGAGCAGTTCTTC.

This clone was picked up one time. The V and J genes are TRBV28 and TRBJ1-1; D not resolved. CDR3 size: 14 residues. The germline V and J ends were trimmed by 7 bases and 6 bases, with 18 bases remaining between them. Germline V lookup: CDR1 MDHEN, CDR2 SYDVKM. The CDR3 is CASKLLMKRAEAFF. DNA of the CDR3: TGTGCCAGCAAACTTTTGATGAAACGGGCTGAAGCTTTCTTT.

The chain has TRBV6-1 and TRBJ1-1, with a tentative D call TRBD1 (6 bases). V lost 8 bases and J lost 4, with 17 bases in between. Per the germline V gene, CDR1 is MNHNS and CDR2 is SASEGT. The CDR3 loop spans 14 amino acids. Written as DNA, the CDR3 is TGTGCCAGCGCGGGCCAGGGGCGCGGCACTGAAGCTTTCTTT. It yields the protein CASAGQGRGTEAFF.

J is TRBJ2-7 and V is TRBV6-6; maybe TRBD2 (6 bases). CDR1 and CDR2 from the germline V gene are MNHNY and SVGAGI (reference sequence). Trimming cost V 7 bases and J 1 base, with 17 bases left between them. The CDR3 contains 15 residues. This CDR3 reads CASTRGADFSYEQYF. CDR3 bases: TGTGCCAGCACCCGCGGGGCCGATTTTTCCTACGAGCAGTACTTC.

The rearrangement joins TRBV19 to TRBJ1-2; a possible D gene is TRBD1 (5 bases). This CDR3 comprises 13 residues. Germline CDR1 and CDR2: LNHDA and SQIVND (reference sequence). Trimming removed 5 bases from V and 2 bases from J, with 9 bases in between. The CDR3 here is CASSDRLNYGYTF. CDR3 DNA sequence: TGTGCCAGTAGTGACAGACTCAACTATGGCTACACCTTC.

The chain employs TRBV15 and TRBJ2-7, with TRBD1 matching 8 bases. The CDR3 is 14 residues long. J was trimmed by 0 bases and V by 9 bases; bases with no gene match: 7. Looked up from germline, CDR1 is LNHNV and CDR2 is YYDKDF (reference sequence). This CDR3 reads CATRTGLSSYEQYF. The CDR3 nucleotides read TGTGCCACTAGGACAGGGCTTAGCTCCTACGAGCAGTACTTC.

The chain employs TRBV5-1 and TRBJ2-3; D is uncertain. V lost 0 bases to trimming and J lost 5 bases, with 4 bases between them. Germline lookup yields CDR1 SGHRS and CDR2 YFSETQ. The CDR3 contains 12 residues. As DNA, the CDR3 is TGCGCCAGCAGCTTGGCCCTAGATACGCAGTATTTT. As protein: CASSLALDTQYF.

This chain uses TRBV7-8 with TRBJ2-7; a weak D match, TRBD1 (6 bases). V was pared by 5 bases and J by 0 bases, with 11 bases between. The CDR3 has 14 amino acids. Germline V CDR1 and CDR2: SGHVS, FQNEAQ. CDR3 nucleotide sequence: TGTGCCAGCAGCACCGGGACAAGCTCCTACGAGCAGTACTTC. It encodes CASSTGTSSYEQYF.

This clone occurred once. The rearrangement links TRBV29-1 to TRBJ1-1; TRBD1 matches 7 bases. This CDR3 comprises 14 residues. Germline V gene lookup returns CDR1 SQVTM and CDR2 ANQGSEA. J gave up 4 bases and V 4 bases, and 9 bases lay outside the gene matches. CDR3 amino acids: CSVGQGGVGTEAFF. In nucleotides, the CDR3 is TGCAGCGTTGGGCAAGGGGGCGTTGGCACTGAAGCTTTCTTT.

The CDR3 is CASSPPGAGGYTF. CDR3 coding DNA: TGTGCCAGCAGTCCCCCCGGGGCGGGGGGCTACACCTTC. The chain uses TRBV27 and TRBJ1-2, with a weak D call TRBD1 (5 bases). V lost 5 bases and J lost 8, with 15 bases in between. There are 13 residues in the CDR3. Per the germline V gene, CDR1 is MNHEY and CDR2 is SMNVEV (reference sequence).

The chain is built from TRBV7-2 and TRBJ2-5, with a possible D match to TRBD2 (7 bases). V was clipped by 7 bases and J by 2 bases, with 14 bases between them. CDR3 size: 14 residues. Germline V lookup: CDR1 SGHTA, CDR2 FQGNSA. CDR3 region: CASTYGGLQETQYF. The CDR3 coding sequence is TGTGCCAGCACATACGGGGGGCTACAAGAGACCCAGTACTTC.